The next 15 T cell receptor beta chains were all read from a single sample in a study of molecular identifiers for immune sequencing clone quantification. Each CDR3 protein gets one entry after TCRdb re-called the PCR reads with MiXCR. The sample contains around 460,000 distinct CDR3 sequences, around 23% of which appear only once. The specimen was naive CD8+ T cells from blood, with Jurkat cell RNA spiked in. Subset noted: FACS-sorted CD8+CD4-CCR7+CD45RA+ naive T cells. Receptors originate from a human donor in good health. Some libraries in this study had Jurkat cell RNA spiked in.

V is TRBV5-4 and J is TRBJ1-2; a weak D match, TRBD1 (6 bases). This CDR3 region has 14 residues. The germline CDR1 and CDR2 sequences are SGHNT and YYREEE (reference sequence). Trimming removed 0 bases at V and 4 bases at J, with 10 bases between. The DNA for the CDR3 is TGTGCCAGCAGCTTGGGGACAGACTTCTATGGCTACACCTTC. As protein: CASSLGTDFYGYTF.

The V and J genes are TRBV20-1 and TRBJ2-5; possibly TRBD2 for D (5 bases). The CDR3 contains 15 residues. Trimming left V 1 base short and J 1 base short, with 13 bases between. Germline CDR1 is DFQATT and CDR2 is SNEGSKA (reference sequence). CDR3 region: CSARAQLEVQETQYF. The CDR3 DNA is TGCAGTGCTAGAGCTCAACTGGAGGTCCAAGAGACCCAGTACTTC.

Here the CDR3 DNA reads TGTGCCAGCAGTTTGTTGGGCTCTCAGCCCCAGCATTTT. It encodes CASSLLGSQPQHF. This chain links TRBV12-3 or TRBV12-4 with TRBJ1-5; D not certain. The CDR3 runs to 13 residues. Trimming removed 3 bases from V and 6 bases from J, with 9 bases in between.

The V call is TRBV5-4, the J call TRBJ2-2; TRBD2 agrees at 7 bases. The ends lost 0 bases at V and 4 bases at J; junction bases unmatched: 12. Germline V gene lookup returns CDR1 SGHNT and CDR2 YYREEE (reference sequence). The CDR3 has 18 amino acids. CDR3 loop: CASSLGSRMRESTGELFF. In DNA, the CDR3 is TGTGCCAGCAGCTTGGGGTCTCGGATGCGGGAGAGCACCGGGGAGCTGTTTTTT.

This clonotype appeared a few times. The chain couples TRBV29-1 to TRBJ2-2; perhaps D is TRBD1 or TRBD2 (5 bases each). This CDR3 is 12 amino acids long. With 6 bases removed from V and 6 bases from J, the gap between germline ends came to 11 bases. Looked up from germline, CDR1 is SQVTM and CDR2 is ANQGSEA. The CDR3 DNA reads TGCAGCGTCGCAGGGACCGCCGGGGAGCTGTTTTTT. As protein: CSVAGTAGELFF.

Details on this clonotype: A much larger clone differs by one base, so this may be a read error. This chain connects TRBV9 to TRBJ2-3; no definite D call. This CDR3 contains 16 residues. Germline loops: CDR1 SGDLS, CDR2 YYNGEE. The DNA for the CDR3 is TGTGCCAGCAGCGAGCCCCCGGAACTAAATGGGGTTACGCGGTATTTT. Its protein product is CASSEPPELNGVTRYF.

This clonotype showed up many times. This sequence joins TRBV19 and TRBJ2-3, with D perhaps being TRBD1 or TRBD2 (6 bases each). V was trimmed by 7 bases and J by 6 bases, leaving 17 bases between them. Germline assignment: CDR1 LNHDA and CDR2 SQIVND (reference sequence). CDR3 length: 14 amino acids. The CDR3 here is CASNDGGPSDTQYF. CDR3 nucleotides: TGTGCCAGTAACGACGGGGGCCCGAGCGATACGCAGTATTTT.

The chain couples TRBV27 to TRBJ1-1, with D perhaps matching TRBD1 (6 bases). This CDR3 comprises 17 residues. CDR1 is MNHEY and CDR2 is SMNVEV in the germline V gene (reference sequence). Trimming cost V 7 bases and J 6 bases, with 27 bases left between them. Here the CDR3 reads CASTRLTVAGVEAEAFF. The CDR3 DNA reads TGTGCCAGCACCCGTTTAACCGTCGCAGGGGTGGAGGCTGAAGCTTTCTTT.

This clonotype has more than one count but fewer than ten. This chain connects TRBV28 to TRBJ2-3; 11 bases are shared with TRBD2. The germline V gene encodes CDR1 MDHEN and CDR2 SYDVKM. The junction had 6 bases not matched to a gene; V was cut back by 5 bases and J by 2 bases. The CDR3 contains 16 residues. CDR3 region: CASSPGLAAPTDTQYF. The DNA for the CDR3 is TGTGCCAGCAGTCCGGGACTAGCGGCCCCCACAGATACGCAGTATTTT.

This clonotype was observed at least ten times. The V gene is TRBV14, the J gene TRBJ1-6; D is uncertain. Germline lookup yields CDR1 SGHDN and CDR2 FVKESK. The V end lost 0 bases, the J end lost 8 bases, and 11 bases lay between the germline ends. This CDR3 has 15 amino acids. Here the CDR3 reads CASSQDMNGHSPLHF. The CDR3 region has the DNA TGTGCCAGCAGCCAAGATATGAACGGACATTCACCCCTCCACTTT.

A remark on this clonotype: This may arise from a read error, as a much more abundant clone is one base away. The V call is TRBV30, the J call TRBJ2-7, with D possibly matching TRBD2 (5 bases). In germline, CDR1 is GTSNPN, CDR2 SVGIG (reference sequence). The CDR3 consists of 13 residues. V lost 3 bases, J lost 2 bases, and 11 bases lay in between. The CDR3 protein is CAWSANGAYEQYF. The CDR3 DNA reads as TGTGCCTGGAGCGCTAACGGGGCCTACGAGCAGTACTTC.

Remarks on this clonotype: An end of the junction does not agree with germline; a read error may underlie this. V usage is TRBV4-1 and J usage is TRBJ1-1; the D gene is possibly TRBD1 (5 bases). The CDR3 spans 15 residues. Germline V gene lookup returns CDR1 MGHRA and CDR2 YSYEKL. CDR3 region: CASSPFGEIGTETFF. CDR3 nucleotide sequence: TGCGCCAGCAGCCCCTTTGGGGAAATAGGGACTGAAACTTTCTTT.

The chain links TRBV6-1 to TRBJ2-5; D may be TRBD1 or TRBD2 (5 bases each). CDR1 and CDR2 from the germline V gene are MNHNS and SASEGT. V was cut by 3 bases and J by 0 bases, with 14 bases left in between. The CDR3 covers 16 residues. The CDR3 nucleotides are TGTGCCAGCAGTGACGGGACCATCCCGTACCAAGAGACCCAGTACTTC. This gives the protein CASSDGTIPYQETQYF.

The table lists this clonotype with many counts. The V and J genes are TRBV7-6 and TRBJ2-3; a weak D match, TRBD1 (6 bases). This CDR3 comprises 14 residues. With 8 bases removed from V and 5 bases from J, the gap between germline ends came to 17 bases. Germline V gives CDR1 SGHVS, CDR2 FNYEAQ. This chain's CDR3 is CASERWGPQDTQYF. CDR3 in DNA: TGTGCCAGCGAAAGGTGGGGGCCACAAGATACGCAGTATTTT.

This chain joins TRBV7-9 and TRBJ1-1, with D uncertain. This CDR3 spans 13 amino acids. Trimming took 1 base from V and 3 from J, leaving 6 bases between them. Germline CDR1 SEHNR, CDR2 FQNEAQ (reference sequence). DNA of the CDR3: TGTGCCAGCAGCTTAGGGGTCCACACTGAAGCTTTCTTT. Amino acids: CASSLGVHTEAFF.